This TCR beta chain is from a study of identical twins. Deletions cut 4 bases from V and 8 bases from J, with 13 bases between. CDR1 is KGHDR and CDR2 is SFDVKD in the germline V gene. CDR3 length: 13 amino acids. TCRdb redid the calling of the 5' RACE reads with MiXCR, one entry per CDR3 protein. The sample contains 700,000 or so distinct CDR3 sequences, under 9% of which appear only once. The sample also formed part of further work on yellow fever vaccine responses in identical twins.

V is TRBV24-1 and J is TRBJ1-2, with D unclear. The receptor's source is a woman aged 18-30 years in good health. The source material was PBMCs. The CDR3 DNA reads as TGTGCCACCAGTGAGTCCCGGAGCCGGGGCTACACCTTC. This translates into CATSESRSRGYTF.